One T cell receptor (beta chain) is described in this entry. There is no known antigen for this receptor. Base qualities were left out, and no much larger clone turns up one base away. Patients with a history of autoimmune disease or receiving systemic immunosuppression were excluded from the trial. Peripheral blood for TCR sequencing was drawn from every dose cohort at baseline, at cycle 4 day 1 and at cycle 7 day 1. The samples were taken from a phase I, first-in-human, multicenter, open-label dose-escalation trial of ivuxolimab. Adults with locally advanced or metastatic head and neck squamous cell, hepatocellular, melanoma or renal cell carcinoma were enrolled in the trial. CD4+ and CD8+ T cells were sorted separately from peripheral blood before TCR sequencing. Genomic DNA was extracted from sorted cells for sequencing of the TCRbeta CDR3 region. TCRbeta CDR3 regions were sequenced using the immunoSEQ Assay. TCRdb took over this immuneACCESS table, retaining in-frame rearrangements with V and J assigned. Such tables are incomplete; in checked studies, under half of the missing clones stem from an unresolved V gene, and the remainder is unexplained. For this sample the table gives tens of thousands of clones, of which over 60% were detected only once. Clones ranked in the top ten supply roughly 2.7% of the sample.

This sample stems from a study of OX40 agonist ivuxolimab in advanced cancers. Regarding the study in general: Ivuxolimab was a fully human IgG2 agonistic monoclonal antibody targeting the costimulatory receptor OX40 (CD134). Intravenous ivuxolimab was administered to patients every 2 weeks at six dose levels: 0.01, 0.1, 0.3, 1.5, 3 and 10 mg/kg. Of the roughly 52 dose-escalation patients, hepatocellular carcinoma was present in around 20, melanoma in around 15, renal cell carcinoma in 9 and head and neck cancer in 9. The dose-escalation cohort was roughly 83% male with a mean age of around 64 years, ranging from roughly 23 to 80. Patients were allowed to have had prior anti-PD-1, anti-PD-L1 or anti-CTLA-4 therapy, and more than 35% of the dose-escalation patients had been treated with checkpoint inhibitors. Partial responses occurred in three dose-escalation patients: two with cutaneous melanoma and one with hepatocellular carcinoma. Peripheral TCRbeta sequencing aimed to test whether ivuxolimab altered TCR sequence diversity and caused clonal T-cell expansion. The paper reports the monotherapy dose-escalation portion (N of about 51 patients) of the phase I ivuxolimab trial. Study-level results and caveats: In the 0.1-3.0 mg/kg groups, partial responders had among the lowest normalized peripheral clonal expansion, particularly in CD8+ T cells. Antigen specificity was not determined for the clonally expanded peripheral T cells. Low levels of normalized T-cell clonal expansion were also seen in some patients who did not respond. At doses from 0.1 to 3.0 mg/kg, clonal expansion was seen in both CD4+ and CD8+ blood T cells between baseline and week 6. After ivuxolimab, CD8+ T cells had more expanded clones than CD4+ T cells on average.

Relative to germline, V is 8 bases shorter and J is 6 bases shorter, with 20 bases between their ends. The germline V gene supplies CDR1 SGHTA and CDR2 FQGNSA. From its cysteine to its phenylalanine, the CDR3 spans 14 amino acids. Just CDR3 DNA is preserved here, 42 bases in frame from base 1. This specimen was CD4+ or CD8+ T cells sorted from blood, taken in a trial of the OX40 agonist ivuxolimab. In this chain, TRBV7-2 is recombined with TRBJ2-7, with TRBD2 tentatively as D gene (5 bases match). The clonotype originates from an adult with an advanced solid tumor such as melanoma, head and neck, liver or kidney cancer. The DNA is as follows: TGTGCCAGCCGAGGGTTACGCAGGCCTCTCGAGCAGTACTTC. Translated, it gives CASRGLRRPLEQYF.